This T cell receptor beta chain was obtained from a study of cytomegalovirus exposure and HLA in healthy donors. Of note for this clone: Its antigen is not identified. A junction end diverges from the germline sequence, so it may reflect a read error.

Sequenced by immunoSEQ multiplex PCR; TCRdb stores in-frame clones only, minus some. The sample has roughly 67,000 clones; roughly nine tenths are singletons. Study-wide results and caveats: According to a subsequent analysis, TCR clusters identified in the first cohort showed a tendency to co-occur across the 100 to 150 validation repertoires.

The clonotype originates from a man aged 18 to 30 in good health and CMV-seronegative. Sequenced: PBMCs.

The CDR3: CASSVAAGGYNEQFF. CDR3 coding DNA: TGTGCCAGCAGTGTAGCAGCGGGAGGCTACAATGAGCAGTTCTTC. The V and J genes are TRBV9 and TRBJ2-1; 9 bases map to TRBD2. Germline assignment: CDR1 SGDLS and CDR2 YYNGEE. The CDR3 runs to 15 residues. Supplemented by reference TRBV9 and TRBJ2-1, the full variable domain reads DSGVTQTPKHLITATGQRVTLRCSPRSGDLSVYWYQQSLDQGLQFLIQYYNGEERAKGNILERFSAQQFPDLHSELNLSSLELGDSALYFCASSVAAGGYNEQFFGPGTRLTVL.